This T cell receptor (beta chain) was identified in a study of blood T cell repertoires in COVID-19. This clone appeared once. The ends lost 2 bases at V and 7 bases at J; junction bases unmatched: 5. From germline, CDR1 is SGHRS and CDR2 YFSETQ. This CDR3 spans 14 amino acids. Produced via immunoSEQ multiplex PCR; TCRdb's table is partial and in-frame only. Among hundreds of thousands of clones, 89% were seen once, and the ten largest hold over 9%. The TCR comes from a woman aged 25 to 39 who had recovered from COVID-19. The chain joins TRBV5-1 to TRBJ1-2, with 10 bases lining up with TRBD1. Material for sequencing was PBMCs or T cells enriched from blood (not recorded which). The CDR3 here is CASSFGQGEGGYTF. The CDR3 nucleotides read TGCGCCAGCAGCTTTGGACAGGGGGAAGGTGGCTACACCTTC. Full variable domain (missing parts from reference TRBV5-1 and TRBJ1-2): KAGVTQTPRYLIKTRGQQVTLSCSPISGHRSVSWYQQTPGQGLQFLFEYFSETQRNKGNFPGRFSGRQFSNSRSEMNVSTLELGDSALYLCASSFGQGEGGYTFGSGTRLTVV.